The 25 T cell receptor beta chains listed next were all sequenced from one sample in a study of shared clonotypes between healthy human individuals. Profiling relied on immunoSEQ multiplex PCR, and the TCRdb table lists in-frame clones only, not all of them. This sample has about 520,000 clones, with approximately 82% found just once. Material for sequencing was PBMCs. Every receptor here comes from a woman aged 40 to 50 in good health. Some clones in this sample may be carry-over from other donors' samples.

V usage is TRBV5-4 and J usage is TRBJ2-7; D is uncertain. The germline CDR1 and CDR2 sequences are SGHNT and YYREEE (reference sequence). This CDR3 is built from 14 residues. Trimming removed 0 bases at V and 1 base at J, with 8 bases between. The CDR3 spells CASSLGQLSYEQYF. CDR3 sequence (DNA): TGTGCCAGCAGCTTGGGCCAGCTTTCCTACGAGCAGTACTTC.

The genes are TRBV5-1 and TRBJ2-3, with 12 nucleotides matching TRBD2. Germline loops: CDR1 SGHRS, CDR2 YFSETQ. This CDR3 is 14 amino acids long. Trimming took 4 bases from V and 6 from J; bases not matched to a gene: 3. The CDR3 nucleotides read TGCGCCAGCAGCCTCGGGACTAGCGGGGATACGCAGTATTTT. Protein product: CASSLGTSGDTQYF. The full variable domain, rest sourced from reference TRBV5-1 and TRBJ2-3, is KAGVTQTPRYLIKTRGQQVTLSCSPISGHRSVSWYQQTPGQGLQFLFEYFSETQRNKGNFPGRFSGRQFSNSRSEMNVSTLELGDSALYLCASSLGTSGDTQYFGPGTRLTVL.

The genes are TRBV7-3 and TRBJ2-1; TRBD2 matches 15 bases. There are 16 residues in the CDR3. V dropped 5 bases and J dropped 9; count of bases not matched to a gene: 8. CDR1 and CDR2 (germline): SGHTA, FQGTGA. The CDR3 loop reads CASSRTSGRAPTEQFF. CDR3 DNA: TGTGCCAGCAGCCGGACTAGCGGGAGGGCCCCGACTGAGCAGTTCTTC.

The chain has TRBV19 and TRBJ2-3; D gene unclear. Germline CDR1 LNHDA, CDR2 SQIVND (reference sequence). This CDR3 has 16 amino acids. V was shortened by 4 bases and J by 2 bases, with 16 bases between the two germline ends. For the CDR3, the DNA is TGTGCCAGTAGTACCCTCAGGCCAGACTTCACAGATACGCAGTATTTT. This translates into CASSTLRPDFTDTQYF.

The chain combines TRBV5-1 with TRBJ2-7; D is uncertain. The CDR3 has 14 amino acids. The V gene lost 0 bases and the J gene lost 5 bases, with 12 bases spanning the gap. The germline CDR1 and CDR2 sequences are SGHRS and YFSETQ. As DNA, the CDR3 is TGCGCCAGCAGCTTGGCCTCCCCAGAAGACGAGCAGTACTTC. Amino acid sequence: CASSLASPEDEQYF.

This clone has a handful of counts. The chain combines TRBV29-1 with TRBJ1-2, with D hard to call. The V and J ends lost 3 bases and 4 bases respectively, with 9 bases between them. This CDR3 has 12 amino acids. Per germline, CDR1 SQVTM and CDR2 ANQGSEA. This CDR3 reads CSVDPGPYGYTF. As DNA, the CDR3 is TGCAGCGTTGACCCAGGCCCCTATGGCTACACCTTC. The whole variable domain, filled in from reference TRBV29-1 and TRBJ1-2, reads SAVISQKPSRDICQRGTSLTIQCQVDSQVTMMFWYRQQPGQSLTLIATANQGSEATYESGFVIDKFPISRPNLTFSTLTVSNMSPEDSSIYLCSVDPGPYGYTFGSGTRLTVV.

The chain combines TRBV27 with TRBJ2-3; 12 bases are a match to TRBD2. Losses at the gene ends were 6 bases for V and 3 bases for J; bases not matched to a gene: 7. The CDR3 runs 16 residues. Germline-derived CDR1 and CDR2 are MNHEY and SMNVEV (reference sequence). CDR3 bases: TGTGCCAGCAGGAACCAACTAGCGGGAGGAACAGATACGCAGTATTTT. Amino acids: CASRNQLAGGTDTQYF.

This clone was recorded only once. The genes are TRBV6-5 and TRBJ2-7; TRBD2 is a possible D gene (6 bases). V lost 2 bases to trimming and J lost 2 bases, with 16 bases between them. The V gene's germline CDR1 is MNHEY and CDR2 SVGAGI. This CDR3 comprises 16 residues. CDR3 residues: CASSYTGEAWTYEQYF. The DNA for the CDR3 is TGTGCCAGCAGTTACACCGGGGAGGCCTGGACCTACGAGCAGTACTTC.

Worth noting for this clone: A read error is likely here: a far larger clone is one base away. The chain recombines TRBV4-1 with TRBJ2-1, with D perhaps matching TRBD2 (5 bases). V was shortened by 6 bases and J by 8 bases, with 8 bases between the two germline ends. Germline-derived CDR1 and CDR2 are MGHRA and YSYEKL. This CDR3 is built from 11 residues. CDR3 amino acids: CASRGRDEQFF. The DNA of the CDR3 is TGCGCCAGCAGGGGGAGAGATGAGCAGTTCTTC.

On this clone: The sample carries other DNA sequences with the same CDR3. The V gene is TRBV7-2, the J gene TRBJ2-7; 8 positions match TRBD2. The V gene end was trimmed by 2 bases and the J gene end by 3 bases; junction bases not matched to a gene: 3. Per the germline V gene, CDR1 is SGHTA and CDR2 is FQGNSA. This CDR3 comprises 14 residues. CDR3 protein: CASSLNSGSYEQYF. The CDR3 DNA follows: TGTGCCAGCAGCTTAAACAGCGGGAGCTACGAGCAGTACTTC.

The gene calls are TRBV5-1 and TRBJ2-1, with a tentative D call TRBD2 (6 bases). The V gene's germline CDR1 is SGHRS and CDR2 YFSETQ. The CDR3 loop spans 18 amino acids. The V gene lost 0 bases and the J gene lost 7 bases, with 23 bases spanning the gap. DNA of the CDR3: TGCGCCAGCAGCTTGGAGCGGCTAACCGGGAGTATTTTGAATGAGCAGTTCTTC. It is translated as CASSLERLTGSILNEQFF.

The CDR3 sequence: CASSQIAGGPPEQYF. CDR3 sequence (DNA): TGTGCCAGCAGCCAAATAGCGGGAGGGCCCCCCGAGCAGTACTTC. J is TRBJ2-7 and V is TRBV7-9, with TRBD2 matching 11 bases. Germline V CDR1 and CDR2: SEHNR, FQNEAQ (reference sequence). The trim removed 5 bases at V and 6 bases at J, leaving 9 bases unmatched. The CDR3 spans 15 residues.

This chain uses TRBV2 with TRBJ2-1; a possible D gene is TRBD1 (5 bases). V was cut by 6 bases and J by 0 bases, with 6 bases left in between. Per the germline V gene, CDR1 is SNHLY and CDR2 is FYNNEI. The CDR3 totals 13 residues. The CDR3 is CASSTGSYNEQFF. The CDR3 bases are TGTGCCAGCAGCACAGGCTCCTACAATGAGCAGTTCTTC.

V usage is TRBV25-1 and J usage is TRBJ2-7; D may be TRBD1 (6 bases). The CDR3 is 17 residues long. The ends were cut back, 3 bases at V and 6 bases at J, with 24 bases in the middle. The germline V gene encodes CDR1 MGHDK and CDR2 SYGVNS. This CDR3 is CASSDPIYGTIPSEQYF. The DNA of the CDR3 is TGTGCCAGCAGTGATCCCATATATGGGACAATCCCATCCGAGCAGTACTTC.

Notes on this clone: A far larger clone lies a single base away; this is likely a read error. V and J are TRBV7-9 and TRBJ1-1; 7 bases line up with TRBD1. The V gene end was trimmed by 5 bases and the J gene end by 0 bases; junction bases not matched to a gene: 15. The CDR3 loop spans 18 amino acids. Germline V gene sequence: CDR1 SEHNR, CDR2 FQNEAQ (reference sequence). CDR3 DNA: TGTGCCAGCAGCCCACCAGTAGTCGGACAGGTGGTGAACACTGAAGCTTTCTTT. Its translation: CASSPPVVGQVVNTEAFF.

This clone was counted once. V usage is TRBV13 and J usage is TRBJ2-5; TRBD2 matches at 13 bases. After removal of 5 bases from V and 5 bases from J, the junction contained 8 bases not matched to a gene. Germline-derived CDR1 and CDR2 are PRHDT and FYEKMQ (reference sequence). This CDR3 region has 16 residues. The CDR3 loop is CASSLQLAGGAETQYF. DNA for the CDR3: TGTGCCAGCAGCCTTCAACTAGCGGGAGGGGCTGAGACCCAGTACTTC.

As for this clone: The junction departs from the called germline gene at one end, perhaps through a read error. V usage is TRBV7-7 and J usage is TRBJ2-7; TRBD2 is a possible D gene (5 bases). Germline CDR1 and CDR2: SSHAT and FNYEAQ (reference sequence). The CDR3 covers 15 residues. For the CDR3, the DNA is TGTGCTAGCAGCAAAGAATTGGTGGCGGGTAGCGAGCAGTACTTC. Residues: CASSKELVAGSEQYF.

The rearrangement uses TRBV28 and TRBJ1-1, with D perhaps TRBD1 (6 bases). This CDR3 contains 13 residues. Germline V gene data show CDR1 as MDHEN and CDR2 as SYDVKM. V shed 6 bases and J shed 1 base, with 9 bases lying between them. The CDR3 nucleotides read TGTGCCAGCAGATGGACAGAGAACACTGAAGCTTTCTTT. Translating gives CASRWTENTEAFF.

In DNA form, the CDR3 reads TGTGCCAGCAGTTACAGCCCAAGTAATCAGCCCCAGCATTTT. Translated, it gives CASSYSPSNQPQHF. The V gene is TRBV6-6, the J gene TRBJ1-5, with no clear D. Trimming took 2 bases from V and 4 from J, leaving 9 bases between them. The CDR3 is 14 amino acids. Per germline, CDR1 MNHNY and CDR2 SVGAGI (reference sequence).

The CDR3 nucleotides read TGTGCCACCAGCAGGGGCAGACAACAAGAGACCCAGTACTTC. The encoded protein is CATSRGRQQETQYF. The chain couples TRBV15 to TRBJ2-5; unclear D gene. V shed 3 bases and J shed 2 bases, with 10 bases lying between them. CDR3 size: 14 residues. In germline, CDR1 is LNHNV, CDR2 YYDKDF (reference sequence).

This chain uses TRBV5-1 with TRBJ1-4; D is unresolved. Germline values: CDR1 SGHRS, CDR2 YFSETQ. The CDR3 runs 14 residues. Trimming took off 0 bases at V and 2 bases at J, with 5 bases between the two ends. The CDR3 protein is CASSLAGTNEKLFF. The CDR3 region has the DNA TGCGCCAGCAGCTTGGCCGGGACTAATGAAAAACTGTTTTTT.

The gene calls are TRBV5-1 and TRBJ2-1; 12 nucleotides agree with TRBD2. The CDR3 has 19 amino acids. Looked up from germline, CDR1 is SGHRS and CDR2 is YFSETQ. The V segment lost 5 bases and the J segment 6 bases; nucleotides outside the gene matches: 18. The DNA for the CDR3 is TGCGCCAGCAGGTCAGGACCGGGACTAGCGGGTAAAGGGGGCAATGAGCAGTTCTTC. Encoded protein: CASRSGPGLAGKGGNEQFF.

This chain links TRBV14 with TRBJ2-7; 10 positions agree with TRBD2. Germline V gene sequence: CDR1 SGHDN, CDR2 FVKESK. This CDR3 has 14 residues. Trimming took 4 bases from V and 7 from J; bases not matched to a gene: 7. In DNA, the CDR3 is TGTGCCAGCAGCCGAGCGGGAGGGCCGCGTGAGCAGTACTTC. Its protein product is CASSRAGGPREQYF.

V usage is TRBV7-3 and J usage is TRBJ2-1; D tentatively reads TRBD1 or TRBD2 (5 bases each). In germline, CDR1 is SGHTA, CDR2 FQGTGA. V was shortened by 2 bases and J by 9 bases, with 11 bases between the two germline ends. The CDR3 sequence is 13 residues long. The CDR3 DNA is TGTGCCAGCAGCTTAGGGACGGGGATTGAGCAGTTCTTC. This gives the protein CASSLGTGIEQFF.

The chain carries TRBV7-3 and TRBJ2-1; 15 nucleotides align to TRBD2. Germline trimming cut 1 base from V and 12 bases from J; bases unmatched to any gene: 10. The germline V gene encodes CDR1 SGHTA and CDR2 FQGTGA. The CDR3 has 17 amino acids. CDR3 DNA: TGTGCCAGCAGCTTAAGGTGGACTAGCGGGAGGGGATTTGGGCAGTTCTTC. Translating it yields CASSLRWTSGRGFGQFF.